Below, 14 T cell receptor beta chains from the same sample are listed, as sequenced in a study of blood T cell repertoires in COVID-19. Profiling relied on immunoSEQ multiplex PCR, and the TCRdb table lists in-frame clones only, not all of them. Of about 87,000 clones in the sample, around 86% were seen once. The sequenced material came from peripheral blood. The source is a woman in her seventies with acute or convalescent COVID-19.

The rearrangement joins TRBV18 to TRBJ1-2, with TRBD1 as a possible D gene (5 bases). The CDR3 loop spans 15 amino acids. Trimming took 0 bases from V and 4 from J, leaving 12 bases between them. Germline CDR1 KGHSH, CDR2 LQKENI. The chain's CDR3 is CASSPPVRGGYGYTF. The CDR3 DNA reads TGTGCCAGCTCACCACCGGTAAGGGGAGGCTATGGCTACACCTTC.

This chain links TRBV3-1 (or the pseudogene TRBV3-2) with TRBJ2-2; D remains unclear. V lost 3 bases and J lost 6, with 14 bases in between. In germline, CDR1 is LGHDT, CDR2 YNNKEL (reference sequence). This CDR3 has 15 residues. The CDR3 DNA follows: TGTGCCAGCAGCCATGACGAAACAGTCGCCGGGGAGCTGTTTTTT. Translation: CASSHDETVAGELFF.

This clone was seen more than once but under ten times. V and J are TRBV3-1 (or the pseudogene TRBV3-2) and TRBJ1-5; D might be TRBD1 (5 bases). The V gene's germline CDR1 is LGHDT and CDR2 YNNKEL (reference sequence). The CDR3 has 14 residues. Trimming shortened V by 4 bases and J by 6 bases, and 13 bases separated the two germline ends. CDR3 residues: CASSLGGGGQPQHF. Written as DNA, the CDR3 is TGTGCCAGCAGCCTGGGGGGGGGAGGTCAGCCCCAGCATTTT.

The chain employs TRBV2 and TRBJ1-2; no clear D gene. Deletions cut 4 bases from V and 6 bases from J, with 3 bases between. Per germline, CDR1 SNHLY and CDR2 FYNNEI. There are 10 residues in the CDR3. The CDR3 DNA is TGTGCCAGCAGTGGAGATGGCTACACCTTC. Encoded protein: CASSGDGYTF.

The chain couples TRBV10-1 to TRBJ2-2; D perhaps matches TRBD2 (6 bases). Germline V gives CDR1 WNHNN, CDR2 SYGVQD (reference sequence). The CDR3 runs to 12 residues. Between the trimmed V and J ends, which lost 9 bases and 4 bases, there was a span of 9 bases. The CDR3 loop is CASNGGTGELFF. In DNA, the CDR3 is TGCGCCAGTAACGGGGGCACCGGGGAGCTGTTTTTT.

This rearrangement joins TRBV5-1 to TRBJ2-2; 9 bases line up with TRBD2. Germline CDR1 and CDR2: SGHRS and YFSETQ. The CDR3 covers 16 residues. Trimming removed 1 base from V and 1 base from J; junction bases left unmatched: 2. The CDR3 spells CASSLQAGGNTGELFF. In nucleotides, the CDR3 is TGCGCCAGCAGCTTGCAAGCGGGGGGGAACACCGGGGAGCTGTTTTTT.

CDR3 region: CSVGDSYTEAFF. CDR3 coding DNA: TGCAGCGTCGGAGACAGCTACACTGAAGCTTTCTTT. The J gene is TRBJ1-1, the V gene TRBV29-1; perhaps TRBD1 as D (5 bases). Germline assignment: CDR1 SQVTM and CDR2 ANQGSEA. The V gene lost 6 bases and the J gene lost 3 bases, with 11 bases spanning the gap. CDR3 length equals 12 residues.

V usage is TRBV9 and J usage is TRBJ1-1; maybe TRBD1 (5 bases). This CDR3 region has 15 residues. Germline V gene sequence: CDR1 SGDLS, CDR2 YYNGEE. V was pared by 3 bases and J by 1 base, with 13 bases between. In DNA form, the CDR3 reads TGTGCCAGCAGCGCCTATCCGGGGGGGAACACTGAAGCTTTCTTT. Protein product: CASSAYPGGNTEAFF.

V and J are TRBV5-1 and TRBJ1-6; 9 bases agree with TRBD1. With 7 bases clipped from V and 8 bases from J, the junction kept 4 bases outside the gene matches. The CDR3 length is 13 residues. The germline V gene has CDR1 SGHRS and CDR2 YFSETQ. The CDR3 coding sequence is TGCGCCAGCCGACAGGGGGTAGATTCACCCCTCCACTTT. Its translation: CASRQGVDSPLHF. The full variable domain, its missing parts supplied by reference TRBV5-1 and TRBJ1-6, is KAGVTQTPRYLIKTRGQQVTLSCSPISGHRSVSWYQQTPGQGLQFLFEYFSETQRNKGNFPGRFSGRQFSNSRSEMNVSTLELGDSALYLCASRQGVDSPLHFGNGTRLTVT.

This clone is a singleton in its sample. V is TRBV5-6 and J is TRBJ2-7; 10 nucleotides agree with TRBD1. Germline-derived CDR1 and CDR2 are SGHDT and YYEEEE. The CDR3 length is 14 residues. Trimming removed 4 bases from V and 2 bases from J; junction bases left unmatched: 3. The chain's CDR3 is CASSRQGATYEQYF. The CDR3 coding sequence is TGTGCCAGCAGCAGACAGGGGGCGACCTACGAGCAGTACTTC.

The chain carries TRBV9 and TRBJ2-3, with TRBD2 matching 13 bases. The CDR3 consists of 16 residues. The V gene's germline CDR1 is SGDLS and CDR2 YYNGEE. V was clipped by 4 bases and J by 6 bases; unmatched bases: 8. Here the CDR3 DNA reads TGTGCCAGCAGCTCGACTAGCGGGGGGCCGGGGGATACGCAGTATTTT. It translates to CASSSTSGGPGDTQYF.

The rearrangement joins TRBV12-3 or TRBV12-4 to TRBJ2-5, with a weak D call TRBD2 (5 bases). V was clipped by 3 bases and J by 4 bases, with 9 bases between them. The CDR3 totals 13 residues. CDR3 amino acids: CASSFQGGETQYF. The CDR3 DNA reads TGTGCCAGCAGTTTTCAAGGAGGAGAGACCCAGTACTTC.

The rearrangement joins TRBV28 to TRBJ1-1, with 9 nucleotides matching TRBD1. The ends lost 3 bases at V and 5 bases at J; junction bases unmatched: 7. Germline loops: CDR1 MDHEN, CDR2 SYDVKM. This CDR3 is 15 amino acids long. CDR3 bases: TGTGCCAGCAGTTTCTTAGACAGGGGGAATACTGAAGCTTTCTTT. It encodes CASSFLDRGNTEAFF.

The gene calls are TRBV7-8 and TRBJ2-5; D remains unclear. Trimming cost V 1 base and J 4 bases, with 4 bases left between them. The CDR3 is 12 amino acids. Germline values: CDR1 SGHVS, CDR2 FQNEAQ. The CDR3 protein is CASSLVRETQYF. CDR3 nucleotide sequence: TGTGCCAGCAGCTTAGTCCGAGAGACCCAGTACTTC. The full variable domain, with the rest looked up from reference TRBV7-8 and TRBJ2-5, is GAGVSQSPRYKVAKRGQDVALRCDPISGHVSLFWYQQALGQGPEFLTYFQNEAQLDKSGLPSDRFFAERPEGSVSTLKIQRTQQEDSAVYLCASSLVRETQYFGPGTRLLVL.